A selection of T cell receptor beta chains follows, all from one sample in a study of OX40 agonist ivuxolimab in advanced cancers. Libraries were prepared by immunoSEQ multiplex PCR; TCRdb keeps only in-frame clonotypes and omits some of them. Here the sample spans around 60,000 clones, about nine tenths being singletons. The specimen was CD4+ or CD8+ T cells sorted from blood, collected in a trial of the OX40 agonist ivuxolimab. The source of these receptors is an adult with an advanced solid tumor such as melanoma, head and neck, liver or kidney cancer. Both conserved end residues are part of each CDR3. The D gene is left open where the match is weak. Clone size is shown for a subset of rows, as once, few, many or a class of expanded clone.

cdr3_aa	cdr3_length	clone_size	d_call	v_call	j_call
CASSLLGTQYF	11	-	-	TRBV27	TRBJ2-3
CASSRGSGVADTQYF	15	-	TRBD2	TRBV6-1	TRBJ2-3
CASSLGGTGELFF	13	-	-	TRBV11-1	TRBJ2-2
CASSLEGTETDTQYF	15	-	TRBD1	TRBV7-7	TRBJ2-3
CASSLFASGRNEQFF	15	-	TRBD2	TRBV28	TRBJ2-1
CASSPGTGYTGELFF	15	-	TRBD1	TRBV11-3	TRBJ2-2
CASSIGLGQPQHF	13	-	-	TRBV19	TRBJ1-5
CASSVGHSYEQYF	13	-	-	TRBV9	TRBJ2-7
CASSQVLAGAETQYF	15	-	TRBD2	TRBV14	TRBJ2-5
CASSARGGNIETQYF	15	-	-	TRBV2	TRBJ2-5
CASLSGTGELFF	12	-	-	TRBV2	TRBJ2-2
CAWSVTGSNQPQHF	14	-	-	TRBV30	TRBJ1-5
CASSLGVGAKNIQYF	15	-	-	TRBV28	TRBJ2-4
CASSPGTGGEQYF	13	-	TRBD1	TRBV18	TRBJ2-7
CASSPGTSGGSYNEQFF	17	-	TRBD2	TRBV5-5	TRBJ2-1
CASSHSATTYEQYF	14	-	-	TRBV4-2	TRBJ2-7
CAWSSGQGGIQYF	13	-	TRBD1	TRBV30	TRBJ2-4
CASSMAATATEAFF	14	-	-	TRBV19	TRBJ1-1
CASSYPGGGNTEAFF	15	-	TRBD1	TRBV6-6	TRBJ1-1
CARVTSGGPGGANVLTF	17	-	TRBD2	TRBV2	TRBJ2-6
CASRPGDSSYEQYF	14	-	TRBD1	TRBV6-6	TRBJ2-7
CASSLGTGSGANVLTF	16	-	-	TRBV11-3	TRBJ2-6
CACPPGQGAAGANVLTF	17	-	TRBD1	TRBV30	TRBJ2-6
CASSSHMEAFF	11	-	-	TRBV28	TRBJ1-1
CASTQGVTEAFF	12	-	-	TRBV6-5	TRBJ1-1
CATSRGSQETQYF	13	-	-	TRBV15	TRBJ2-5
CASSSEESQPQHF	13	medium-sized	-	TRBV27	TRBJ1-5
CASRQAGEEPYEQYF	15	-	-	TRBV5-4	TRBJ2-7
CASSEGAEQFF	11	-	-	TRBV6-1	TRBJ2-1
CASSPAVALAKNIQYF	16	once	-	TRBV5-6	TRBJ2-4
CASSYSGRDYEQYF	14	-	TRBD2	TRBV6-6	TRBJ2-7
CATERATGNTIYF	13	once	-	TRBV6-6	TRBJ1-3
CASSQDGLFNEKLFF	15	once	-	TRBV4-3	TRBJ1-4
CASSPGLAGGKQYF	14	-	TRBD2	TRBV7-9	TRBJ2-7
CASSPAGHIYGYTF	14	-	-	TRBV28	TRBJ1-2
CASRPSNSGEQFF	13	once	-	TRBV11-2	TRBJ2-1
CASSVDPDGNTIYF	14	-	-	TRBV9	TRBJ1-3
CSVAAQGYEQYF	12	-	-	TRBV29-1	TRBJ2-7
CASSLGGKTEAFF	13	-	-	TRBV5-4	TRBJ1-1
CASSLYRRTEAFF	13	-	-	TRBV28	TRBJ1-1
CASSAVDRGDYGYTF	15	few	TRBD1	TRBV7-2	TRBJ1-2
CASSVLSSGSTDTQYF	16	-	-	TRBV5-1	TRBJ2-3
CASSQGFTETQYF	13	-	-	TRBV4-2	TRBJ2-5
CASSFSGDGYTF	12	-	-	TRBV28	TRBJ1-2
CASSRTGDEDIQYF	14	-	TRBD1	TRBV18	TRBJ2-4
CASSLADPSGTGELFF	16	-	-	TRBV7-6	TRBJ2-2
CASSYYREGEQYF	13	-	-	TRBV6-5	TRBJ2-7
CASSLVGESYNEQFF	15	-	-	TRBV5-1	TRBJ2-1
CASSLGGARRNEQFF	15	-	-	TRBV7-2	TRBJ2-1
CASSPRGPSAGELFF	15	-	TRBD1	TRBV11-2	TRBJ2-2
CASRGQMDQPQHF	13	-	TRBD1	TRBV19	TRBJ1-5
CASSRQVANTGELFF	15	-	-	TRBV6-5	TRBJ2-2
CASSQHGQGNYGYTF	15	-	TRBD1	TRBV4-1	TRBJ1-2
CASSRLLGTSLYEQYF	16	-	TRBD2	TRBV11-2	-
CASSQGTGIPGELFF	15	-	TRBD1	TRBV11-3	TRBJ2-2
CASSGTANSGNTIYF	15	once	-	TRBV9	TRBJ1-3